The 22 T cell receptor beta chains below all came from one sample that was sequenced in a study of T cells expressing NK-cell markers. TCRdb reprocessed the 5' RACE reads and reports one entry per CDR3 protein, with no DNA. The table lists about half a million distinct CDR3 sequences. The sequenced material came from blood T cells: a sorted CD56 or NKG2C T cell subset, CD4+ or CD8+ T cells, or bulk PBMC T cells (not recorded which). Source of these receptors: a woman aged 45-59 years in good health.

The J gene is TRBJ2-2, the V gene TRBV7-2; TCRdb's D call, TRBD2, is unchecked because there is no DNA. In germline, CDR1 is SGHTA, CDR2 FQGNSA. This CDR3 spans 16 amino acids. Here the CDR3 reads CASSSTSAANTGELFF.

The rearrangement uses TRBV6-2 or TRBV6-3 and TRBJ2-1. The CDR3 runs 11 residues. Per the germline V gene, CDR1 is MNHEY and CDR2 is SVGEGT. The CDR3 here is CASRITREQFF.

The chain recombines TRBV3-1 with TRBJ2-2; there is no DNA to check the TCRdb D call of TRBD1. Germline assignment: CDR1 LGHDT and CDR2 YNNKEL (reference sequence). The CDR3 totals 16 residues. The CDR3 sequence is CASSRTQGSGTGELFF.

This chain uses TRBV12-3 or TRBV12-4 with TRBJ1-2. The CDR3 covers 13 residues. This CDR3 is CASTRVGNYGYTF.

The chain employs TRBV9 and TRBJ2-1; TCRdb calls TRBD2, which cannot be checked without DNA. Germline CDR1 is SGDLS and CDR2 is YYNGEE. The CDR3 is 18 amino acids. CDR3 sequence: CASSVAPSLAGGYNEQFF.

J is TRBJ1-2 and V is TRBV5-6. The CDR3 loop spans 14 amino acids. Looked up from germline, CDR1 is SGHDT and CDR2 is YYEEEE. CDR3 region: CASSPTRGNYGYTF.

V and J are TRBV27 and TRBJ2-7; there is no DNA to check the TCRdb D call of TRBD1. This CDR3 is built from 13 residues. The germline gives CDR1 MNHEY, CDR2 SMNVEV (reference sequence). CDR3 region: CASRRQGNYEQYF.

The gene calls are TRBV27 and TRBJ1-3. The CDR3 length is 13 residues. In germline, CDR1 is MNHEY, CDR2 SMNVEV (reference sequence). The CDR3: CASSSVGGNTIYF.

The chain couples TRBV12-3 or TRBV12-4 to TRBJ2-1; the D gene TCRdb calls, TRBD2, cannot be checked with no DNA. The length of the CDR3 is 14 residues. CDR3 sequence: CASKGAGGYNEQFF.

J is TRBJ2-2 and V is TRBV4-1; TCRdb designates TRBD2, a call that cannot be tested without DNA. This CDR3 region has 15 residues. The germline V gene encodes CDR1 MGHRA and CDR2 YSYEKL. CDR3 amino acids: CASSASGMNTGELFF.

The V call is TRBV12-3 or TRBV12-4, the J call TRBJ2-1; the TRBD2 assignment by TCRdb is unverifiable without DNA. This CDR3 spans 15 amino acids. CDR3: CASREASGIRNEQFF.

This chain links TRBV29-1 with TRBJ2-6. CDR1 SQVTM and CDR2 ANQGSEA come from the germline V gene. CDR3 size: 11 residues. This chain's CDR3 is CSARLANVLTF.

J is TRBJ2-1 and V is TRBV5-1; TCRdb reports TRBD2, a call that lacks DNA to check it against. Germline CDR1 and CDR2: SGHRS and YFSETQ. The CDR3 contains 16 residues. CDR3 amino acids: CASSKGLAGGYNEQFF.

The chain uses TRBV30 and TRBJ2-1; TCRdb lists TRBD2, though no DNA is available to test this call. Germline loops: CDR1 GTSNPN, CDR2 SVGIG (reference sequence). CDR3 length equals 14 residues. This chain's CDR3 is CASSRSGTTTSKFF.

V usage is TRBV4-1 and J usage is TRBJ2-1; the TCRdb D gene call, TRBD2, has no DNA to confirm it. The CDR3 extends over 16 amino acids. CDR1 is MGHRA, CDR2 YSYEKL, per germline. CDR3 residues: CASSQSGSGLYNEQFF.

V and J are TRBV5-1 and TRBJ2-5; no DNA is available, so the TRBD1 call from TCRdb remains unchecked. The V gene's germline CDR1 is SGHRS and CDR2 YFSETQ. The CDR3 totals 14 residues. CDR3 region: CASSLGTGQETQYF. Complete variable domain (other parts from reference TRBV5-1 and TRBJ2-5): KAGVTQTPRYLIKTRGQQVTLSCSPISGHRSVSWYQQTPGQGLQFLFEYFSETQRNKGNFPGRFSGRQFSNSRSEMNVSTLELGDSALYLCASSLGTGQETQYFGPGTRLLVL.

The chain links TRBV3-1 to TRBJ2-2; TCRdb selects TRBD2, and the lack of DNA leaves this call unchecked. CDR1 LGHDT and CDR2 YNNKEL come from the germline V gene (reference sequence). This CDR3 comprises 15 residues. This chain's CDR3 is CASTERAGATGELFF.

The rearrangement links TRBV20-1 to TRBJ2-5; TCRdb selects TRBD2, and the lack of DNA leaves this call unchecked. CDR1 and CDR2 from the germline V gene are DFQATT and SNEGSKA (reference sequence). The CDR3 consists of 17 residues. The CDR3: CSARDLGDPSAQQTQYF.

This chain connects TRBV25-1 to TRBJ1-2; TCRdb gives TRBD1 as the D gene, but with no DNA this cannot be confirmed. The CDR3 loop spans 13 amino acids. Germline CDR1 MGHDK, CDR2 SYGVNS. CDR3 amino acids: CASATPGAGGYTF.

The chain carries TRBV6-5 and TRBJ2-1; TCRdb returns TRBD2, unconfirmable since there is no DNA. This CDR3 has 13 amino acids. Germline V gives CDR1 MNHEY, CDR2 SVGAGI. The chain's CDR3 is CASSGLARNEQFF.

The chain uses TRBV7-2 and TRBJ2-3. Germline CDR1 reads SGHTA; CDR2 reads FQGNSA. The length of the CDR3 is 16 residues. The CDR3 loop is CASSLGYSGSTDTQYF.

The J gene is TRBJ2-5, the V gene TRBV20-1; the D call from TCRdb, TRBD2, cannot be confirmed without DNA. The CDR3 covers 14 residues. Germline CDR1 and CDR2: DFQATT and SNEGSKA (reference sequence). CDR3 protein: CSVTPRGLAETQYF.